The rows below give T cell receptor beta chains drawn from one sample of a study of cytotoxic CD8 clonotypes in ibrutinib-treated CLL. Profiled with immunoSEQ multiplex PCR; TCRdb holds only in-frame clones, not every one. Among over 120,000 clones listed, about 76% were seen once. The material was PBMCs, obtained after 24 months of ibrutinib treatment. Source of these receptors: a human donor with chronic lymphocytic leukemia. Both conserved end residues are part of each CDR3. The order of the fields is V gene, clone size, CDR3 protein. Some rows mark clone size as missing; the rest say once, few, many or name a class of expanded clone.

>TRBV4-3|-
CASSQQLAGGLTYNEQFF
>TRBV11-3|-
CASGARGNEQFF
>TRBV27|-
CASSFGLGYEQYF
>TRBV2|-
CASSGQGARDTEAFF
>TRBV19|-
CATGPGLAGSGANVLTF
>TRBV6-5|-
CASSYDRFGTEAFF
>TRBV7-2|few
CASSFQGSGDTEAFF
>TRBV7-2|-
CASSSTGTVNTEAFF
>TRBV7-9|many
CASSLVVQGAREKLFF
>TRBV7-8|-
CASSPQRTGSNQPQHF
>TRBV18|-
CASSPDRDTFYGYTF
>TRBV7-2|-
CASSPSGGSYNEQFF
>TRBV2|-
CASSPQGHWETQYF
>TRBV6-6|-
CASSYGTGDSPLHF
>TRBV6-5|-
CASSYPQGTHYEQYF
>TRBV6-5|-
CASSSDGAGGNTEAFF
>TRBV4-2|-
CASSQDGGGTEAFF
>TRBV7-2|-
CASSPQKVTEAFF
>TRBV10-3|-
CAISAGELAYEQYF
>TRBV6-9|-
CASILVPGGSNEQFF
>TRBV5-1|once
CASSSGQAGNTEAFF
>TRBV6-1|-
CASEPQGGHTIYF
>TRBV5-1|once
CASSLAKQGADTQYF
>TRBV7-3|-
CASSVGLAGTGELFF
>TRBV23-1|-
CASSPPSGGVGDTQYF
>TRBV7-2|-
CASSALAGGHTQYF
>TRBV14|-
CASSQTPGAPGNTIYF
>TRBV7-8|few
CASRLRTSGRALSDEQYF
>TRBV6-5|-
CASSYKGQGRYTF
>TRBV28|-
CASSPWTGGNTGELFF
>TRBV4-2|-
CASSQDIGGGLQYF
>TRBV28|-
CASSGQGKWEQYF
>TRBV27|once
CASSRSDGLYGYTF
>TRBV6-1|-
CASSPGLAATEQYF
>TRBV28|-
CASTLGLAGGGPYEQYF
>TRBV6-1|-
CASSVGGGQPQHF
>TRBV11-3|-
CASSLGGTANTEAFF
>TRBV19|-
CASTPDRGTNTEAFF
>TRBV30|-
CAWSGPRTGTLYEQYF
>TRBV6-6|-
CASRAGGSPDTQYF
>TRBV6-5|-
CASSNPGGGDTIYF